This T cell receptor (beta chain) was documented in a study of control samples from healthy donors and cancer patients. Using immunoSEQ multiplex PCR, the repertoire was profiled, and TCRdb retains in-frame clones only, with some absent. The table shows about 100,000 clones, with roughly 87% occurring only once. The CDR3 is made up of 13 amino acids. The V end lost 1 base, the J end lost 5 bases, and 6 bases lay between the germline ends. Germline V gene sequence: CDR1 SGHAT, CDR2 FQNNGV. V gene TRBV11-2 combines with J gene TRBJ1-5, with unresolved D. This receptor was taken from a woman between 45 and 65 years old in good health. Sequenced input: blood. The CDR3: CASSLGSYQPQHF. The DNA for the CDR3 is TGTGCCAGCAGCTTAGGGAGTTATCAGCCCCAGCATTTT.